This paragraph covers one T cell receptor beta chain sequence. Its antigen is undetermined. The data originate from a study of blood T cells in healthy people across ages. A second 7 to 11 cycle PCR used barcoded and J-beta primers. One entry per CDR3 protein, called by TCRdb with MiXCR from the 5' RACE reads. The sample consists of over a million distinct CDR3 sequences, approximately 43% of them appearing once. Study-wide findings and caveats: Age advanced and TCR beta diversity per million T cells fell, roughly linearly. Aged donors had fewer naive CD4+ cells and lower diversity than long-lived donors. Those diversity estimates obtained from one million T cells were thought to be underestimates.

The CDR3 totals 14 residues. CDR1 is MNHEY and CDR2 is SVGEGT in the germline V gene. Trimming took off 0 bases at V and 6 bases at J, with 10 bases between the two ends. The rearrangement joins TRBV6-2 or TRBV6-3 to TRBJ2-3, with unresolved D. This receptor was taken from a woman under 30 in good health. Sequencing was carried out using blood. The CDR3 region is CASSYSPFSDTQYF. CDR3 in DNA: TGTGCCAGCAGTTACTCTCCGTTTTCCGATACGCAGTATTTT.